Following are 28 T cell receptor beta chains from one sample sequenced in a study of cytomegalovirus exposure and HLA in healthy donors. PCR amplification relied on 60 Vbeta primers (plus 13 Jbeta primers). Method: immunoSEQ multiplex PCR; TCRdb's copy keeps in-frame clones and lacks some. Found here are around 140,000 clones, 65% to 85% of them singletons; the top ten hold around 2.4%. Sequenced input: PBMCs. All receptors derive from a male donor in good health and CMV-seronegative.

This clone was detected a few times. The junction shows a germline mismatch at one end, possibly a read error. The same CDR3 also results from other DNA sequences found in this sample. The CDR3 coding sequence is TGTGCCAGTAGCATAGGAGGTAATGAGCAGTTCTTC. Amino acids: CASSIGGNEQFF. The rearrangement links TRBV19 to TRBJ2-1; D is possibly TRBD2 (5 bases). The germline CDR1 and CDR2 sequences are LNHDA and SQIVND (reference sequence). The CDR3 runs 12 residues.

This chain connects TRBV7-9 to TRBJ2-2; 10 positions agree with TRBD2. Germline assignment: CDR1 SEHNR and CDR2 FQNEAQ (reference sequence). The CDR3 runs to 17 residues. The ends lost 5 bases at V and 4 bases at J; junction bases unmatched: 10. CDR3 nucleotides: TGTGCCAGCAGCCCAAGGCTAGCGGGAGCGAGCACCGGGGAGCTGTTTTTT. It yields the protein CASSPRLAGASTGELFF.

The chain couples TRBV27 to TRBJ1-6; 7 bases are a match to TRBD1. Trimming removed 0 bases from V and 10 bases from J; junction bases left unmatched: 6. CDR1 is MNHEY and CDR2 is SMNVEV in the germline V gene (reference sequence). There are 15 residues in the CDR3. CDR3 loop: CASSLSTDRESPLHF. The CDR3, as DNA: TGTGCCAGCAGTTTATCGACCGACAGGGAATCACCCCTCCACTTT.

The rearrangement joins TRBV6-5 to TRBJ1-1; no clear D. Per the germline V gene, CDR1 is MNHEY and CDR2 is SVGAGI. The CDR3 totals 14 residues. Trimming took 2 bases from V and 3 from J, leaving 10 bases between them. The CDR3 sequence: CASSYRLGDTEAFF. CDR3 nucleotides: TGTGCCAGCAGTTACCGTTTAGGAGACACTGAAGCTTTCTTT.

This clone was recorded only once. This sequence joins TRBV6-6 and TRBJ2-5; 8 bases are a match to TRBD2. The CDR3 is made up of 13 amino acids. In germline, CDR1 is MNHNY, CDR2 SVGAGI (reference sequence). Trimming cost V 5 bases and J 5 bases; bases outside gene matches: 4. CDR3 in DNA: TGTGCCAGCAGTAATAGCGGGATTGAGACCCAGTACTTC. Protein product: CASSNSGIETQYF.

The chain combines TRBV27 with TRBJ2-3; possibly TRBD1 for D (5 bases). The CDR3 contains 14 residues. V lost 5 bases and J 2 bases, leaving 11 bases between the germline ends. Germline V gene lookup returns CDR1 MNHEY and CDR2 SMNVEV (reference sequence). CDR3: CASSTRTYTDTQYF. CDR3 bases: TGTGCCAGCAGTACACGGACATACACAGATACGCAGTATTTT.

The rearrangement links TRBV6-4 to TRBJ2-7; 10 bases align to TRBD2. Unmatched junction bases numbered 10, after V lost 10 bases and J lost 1 base. The CDR3 is 15 residues long. From germline, CDR1 is MRHNA and CDR2 SNTAGT. The CDR3 nucleotides are TGTGCCACCTTCATACTAGCGGGGTCTTCCTACGAGCAGTACTTC. Translated: CATFILAGSSYEQYF.

This chain joins TRBV6-5 and TRBJ2-7; TRBD1 is a possible D gene (6 bases). This CDR3 comprises 14 residues. V was shortened by 5 bases and J by 1 base, with 12 bases between the two germline ends. The germline gives CDR1 MNHEY, CDR2 SVGAGI. The CDR3 coding sequence is TGTGCCAGCAGTCATATGGACAGTTCCTACGAGCAGTACTTC. Amino acid sequence: CASSHMDSSYEQYF.

The chain combines TRBV19 with TRBJ1-2, with 7 positions matching TRBD1. Germline V gene lookup returns CDR1 LNHDA and CDR2 SQIVND (reference sequence). J was trimmed by 4 bases and V by 4 bases; bases with no gene match: 18. The CDR3 has 18 residues. CDR3 in amino acids: CASSRFGGTAPRGYGYTF. The CDR3 region has the DNA TGTGCCAGTAGTAGGTTCGGCGGGACAGCGCCTCGGGGCTATGGCTACACCTTC.

On this clone: An end of the junction differs from the germline gene, which may be a read error. The chain couples TRBV2 to TRBJ1-5, with D tentatively TRBD1 (6 bases). The CDR3 covers 15 residues. Germline V gene sequence: CDR1 SNHLY, CDR2 FYNNEI. CDR3 sequence reads: CAGRWMDSRDQPQHF. The DNA for the CDR3 is TGTGCCGGCAGATGGATGGACAGTAGGGACCAGCCCCAGCATTTT.

In the case of this clone: The junction departs from germline at one end; a sequencing error may be responsible. Within the sample, other DNA sequences also encode this same CDR3. The chain is built from TRBV2 and TRBJ2-5, with TRBD2 matching over 8 bases. Per germline, CDR1 SNHLY and CDR2 FYNNEI. The CDR3 is made up of 12 amino acids. The DNA for the CDR3 is TGTGCCAGCAGTGAGTACGTGGGGACTAGTCACTTC. Protein: CASSEYVGTSHF.

The gene calls are TRBV4-3 and TRBJ2-1; weak D call: TRBD1 (5 bases). V was cut by 3 bases and J by 4 bases, with 13 bases left in between. The CDR3 is made up of 15 amino acids. The V gene's germline CDR1 is LGHNA and CDR2 YSLEER. CDR3 in amino acids: CASSHRQQLYNEQFF. The CDR3 nucleotides read TGCGCCAGCAGCCACCGACAGCAACTGTACAATGAGCAGTTCTTC.

V is TRBV2 and J is TRBJ2-7; D gene unclear. Trimming shortened V by 3 bases and J by 0 bases, and 9 bases separated the two germline ends. The CDR3 is made up of 14 amino acids. CDR1 and CDR2 from the germline V gene are SNHLY and FYNNEI. The DNA of the CDR3 is TGTGCCAGCAGTGATTTTCTGAGCTCCTACGAGCAGTACTTC. This sequence encodes CASSDFLSSYEQYF.

The chain uses TRBV7-9 and TRBJ1-4; TRBD1 is a possible D gene (5 bases). In germline, CDR1 is SEHNR, CDR2 FQNEAQ (reference sequence). The CDR3 totals 15 residues. V was clipped by 11 bases and J by 8 bases, with 24 bases between them. CDR3 in DNA: TGTGCCTTGCCGGGGGAGGCAAAACGGAACGAAAAACTGTTTTTT. Translation gives CALPGEAKRNEKLFF.

The chain recombines TRBV27 with TRBJ2-7, with D uncertain. V was trimmed by 4 bases and J by 7 bases, leaving 17 bases between them. This CDR3 has 14 amino acids. The germline gives CDR1 MNHEY, CDR2 SMNVEV (reference sequence). CDR3 in amino acids: CASSSSASPGEQYF. The CDR3 DNA is TGTGCCAGCAGTTCCTCGGCTAGTCCTGGGGAGCAGTACTTC.

This clone was observed a single time. This chain uses TRBV4-3 with TRBJ1-1, with D unclear. V was pared by 1 base and J by 3 bases, with 12 bases between. This CDR3 contains 15 residues. Germline V gene lookup returns CDR1 LGHNA and CDR2 YSLEER. The CDR3 nucleotides read TGCGCCAGCAGCCAAGTGGGGTGGAGGGACACTGAAGCTTTCTTT. It translates to CASSQVGWRDTEAFF.

The chain combines TRBV4-2 with TRBJ1-2, with 8 bases that match TRBD1. In germline, CDR1 is LGHNA, CDR2 YNFKEQ. The CDR3 extends over 14 amino acids. The V gene end was trimmed by 4 bases and the J gene end by 8 bases; junction bases not matched to a gene: 9. The DNA of the CDR3 is TGTGCCAGCAGCCCGGGGCCACAGGGGGAAGGCTACACCTTC. It yields the protein CASSPGPQGEGYTF.

The V and J genes are TRBV5-5 and TRBJ2-2, with TRBD2 identical over 11 bases. The CDR3 is 18 amino acids. The germline gives CDR1 SGHKS, CDR2 YYEKEE (reference sequence). Trimming removed 0 bases from V and 4 bases from J; junction bases left unmatched: 8. The CDR3 region has the DNA TGTGCCAGCAGCTTGGTAATAGCGGGAGGGCCGAGCACCGGGGAGCTGTTTTTT. Translation: CASSLVIAGGPSTGELFF. Full variable domain (missing parts from reference TRBV5-5 and TRBJ2-2): DAGVTQSPTHLIKTRGQQVTLRCSPISGHKSVSWYQQVLGQGPQFIFQYYEKEERGRGNFPDRFSARQFPNYSSELNVNALLLGDSALYLCASSLVIAGGPSTGELFFGEGSRLTVL.

The chain employs TRBV7-3 and TRBJ2-1, with unresolved D. Germline CDR1 reads SGHTA; CDR2 reads FQGTGA. This CDR3 contains 16 residues. V was shortened by 1 base and J by 0 bases, with 10 bases between the two germline ends. CDR3 coding DNA: TGTGCCAGCAGCTTAATTAGCACCAGCTCCTACAATGAGCAGTTCTTC. It codes for CASSLISTSSYNEQFF.

Here the CDR3 reads CASSSPADQAFF. CDR3 in DNA: TGTGCCAGCAGCTCCCCCGCGGATCAGGCTTTCTTT. This chain uses TRBV7-2 with TRBJ1-1; D is undetermined. This CDR3 spans 12 amino acids. Trimming cost V 4 bases and J 11 bases, with 14 bases left between them. Germline assignment: CDR1 SGHTA and CDR2 FQGNSA.

This sequence joins TRBV29-1 and TRBJ2-6, with a weak D call TRBD2 (6 bases). The germline gives CDR1 SQVTM, CDR2 ANQGSEA. V lost 4 bases to trimming and J lost 0 bases, with 13 bases between them. The CDR3 runs 16 residues. CDR3 coding DNA: TGCAGCGTTGGGGACTCCGAGAGCTCTGGGGCCAACGTCCTGACTTTC. This sequence encodes CSVGDSESSGANVLTF.

This clone was recorded only once. The chain is built from TRBV6-5 and TRBJ2-7; TRBD1 matches at 7 bases. Germline values: CDR1 MNHEY, CDR2 SVGAGI. There are 13 residues in the CDR3. The V gene end was trimmed by 6 bases and the J gene end by 10 bases; junction bases not matched to a gene: 12. The CDR3 coding sequence is TGTGCCAGCAGCCCACAGGGGCCCTGGTCTCAGTACTTC. This codes for CASSPQGPWSQYF.

To note about this clone: A read error may produce the germline difference seen at one junction end. This sequence joins TRBV19 and TRBJ1-2; TRBD1 agrees at 8 bases. Germline V gives CDR1 LNHDA, CDR2 SQIVND (reference sequence). The CDR3 spans 16 residues. CDR3 in amino acids: CASSVDRGERPYGYTF. CDR3 DNA: TGTGCCAGTAGTGTAGACAGGGGAGAACGCCCCTATGGCTACACCTTC.

This clone has just a few counts. The chain uses TRBV27 and TRBJ2-6; D uncertain. Per the germline V gene, CDR1 is MNHEY and CDR2 is SMNVEV (reference sequence). This CDR3 region has 15 residues. V was cut by 8 bases and J by 4 bases, with 15 bases left in between. The CDR3 sequence: CASCQANLGANVLTF. The CDR3 DNA is TGTGCCAGCTGCCAGGCTAACCTGGGGGCCAACGTCCTGACTTTC.

The rearrangement links TRBV10-3 to TRBJ2-3, with TRBD1 as a possible D gene (6 bases). CDR3 length: 14 amino acids. With 8 bases removed from V and 2 bases from J, the gap between germline ends came to 14 bases. The germline gives CDR1 ENHRY, CDR2 SYGVKD. The CDR3 reads CAIAGTSYTDTQYF. CDR3 sequence (DNA): TGTGCCATCGCCGGGACAAGTTACACAGATACGCAGTATTTT.

The chain has TRBV28 and TRBJ2-5; the match to TRBD1 covers 8 bases. The ends lost 4 bases at V and 5 bases at J; junction bases unmatched: 6. Germline V lookup: CDR1 MDHEN, CDR2 SYDVKM. CDR3 length: 14 amino acids. CDR3 DNA sequence: TGTGCCAGCAGTTCCCGCCAGGGGGCGGAGACCCAGTACTTC. It codes for CASSSRQGAETQYF.

The chain uses TRBV28 and TRBJ1-1; 8 bases are shared with TRBD1. The CDR3 has 10 residues. Germline V gives CDR1 MDHEN, CDR2 SYDVKM. J gave up 7 bases and V 9 bases, and 1 base lay outside the gene matches. The CDR3 DNA follows: TGTGCCAGTGGACAGGGTGAAGCTTTCTTT. Translated: CASGQGEAFF.

The rearrangement links TRBV28 to TRBJ2-2; D is perhaps TRBD1 (6 bases). This CDR3 has 16 amino acids. V was shortened by 6 bases and J by 1 base, with 15 bases between the two germline ends. Germline CDR1 and CDR2: MDHEN and SYDVKM. CDR3 amino acids: CASRFIGTLNTGELFF. Written as DNA, the CDR3 is TGTGCCAGCAGATTTATTGGGACACTGAACACCGGGGAGCTGTTTTTT. Variable domain in full (rest from reference TRBV28 and TRBJ2-2): DVKVTQSSRYLVKRTGEKVFLECVQDMDHENMFWYRQDPGLGLRLIYFSYDVKMKEKGDIPEGYSVSREKKERFSLILESASTNQTSMYLCASRFIGTLNTGELFFGEGSRLTVL.